This T cell receptor (beta chain) was identified in a study of blood T cell repertoires in COVID-19 (dated by TCRdb to about 2020). About the investigation overall: The collaborator samples originated in the United States, Italy and Spain and spanned the acute and convalescent phases of COVID-19. Sample metadata almost always included a de-identified subject ID, COVID-19 status, age in years and sex. Samples were obtained from the ongoing ImmuneRACE study (first 160 participants) and from over 1,000 subjects provided by 6 global collaborators. The dataset comprised deeply sampled blood TCRbeta repertoires from subjects exposed to, actively infected with, or recovered from COVID-19. HLA class I and class II types, where available, came from metadata supplied by the sample provider rather than from assay-based typing. A freely available public database, intended as a resource for researchers studying the immune response to SARS-CoV-2, is where the repertoires were released. The material from the prospective study consisted of cDNA or gDNA derived from T cells, B-cell-depleted T cells, or PBMCs.

From the cysteine up to the phenylalanine, the CDR3 has a length of 16 residues. The only DNA kept is the CDR3, 48 bases in frame from the first base. From the germline V gene (reference sequence), CDR1 is LNHDA and CDR2 is SQIVND. Here V drops 3 bases and J drops 8 bases, and the junction holds 13 bases not matched to any gene. What the study reported, not specific to this receptor: Clinical and demographic metadata were provided uncurated, with the amount varying by source and participant.

A remark on this clone: The specificity of this receptor is unknown. No much larger clone is present one base from it, and per-base qualities are unavailable.

TCRbeta CDR3 regions were amplified from genomic DNA by means of the immunoSEQ Assay, a bias-controlled multiplex PCR. Per the authors' processing: Within the assay, amplification of reference gene primers was used to estimate how many nucleated cells each sample contained. Sequence reads were collapsed and filtered to measure the absolute abundance of every unique TCRbeta CDR3 rearrangement. Productive Simpson clonality was computed per sample as the square root of Simpson's diversity index over productive rearrangements. Imported from immuneACCESS, the table was reduced by TCRdb to in-frame sequences with V and J called. These copies leave out some clones; in studies compared against another copy, an unresolved V gene accounts for under half, and the cause of the remainder is not known. V, J and clone size are taken as reported in that table, and D and trimming were inferred from the DNA itself. For this sample the table gives 250,000 to 350,000 clones, of which roughly 88% were detected only once. Around 1% of the sample belongs to the ten largest clones.

In Seattle, one collaborating source enrolled patients while the infection was active and tracked those patients longitudinally over the course of disease. Collaborating institutions collected whole blood in K2EDTA tubes following their own protocols. Collaborator samples were shipped for TCRbeta analysis as frozen whole blood, isolated PBMCs, or DNA extracted from either sample type. Sample: peripheral blood. The rearranged segments are TRBV19 and TRBJ1-2, with 9 bases in between that match TRBD1. The TCR comes from a human donor with COVID-19, enrolled during active disease. The donor label of this sample is uncertain. The nucleotides are TGTGCCAGTAGTATTCTACTGGGACAGGGAGTCGAGGGCTACACCTTC. The resulting protein is CASSILLGQGVEGYTF.